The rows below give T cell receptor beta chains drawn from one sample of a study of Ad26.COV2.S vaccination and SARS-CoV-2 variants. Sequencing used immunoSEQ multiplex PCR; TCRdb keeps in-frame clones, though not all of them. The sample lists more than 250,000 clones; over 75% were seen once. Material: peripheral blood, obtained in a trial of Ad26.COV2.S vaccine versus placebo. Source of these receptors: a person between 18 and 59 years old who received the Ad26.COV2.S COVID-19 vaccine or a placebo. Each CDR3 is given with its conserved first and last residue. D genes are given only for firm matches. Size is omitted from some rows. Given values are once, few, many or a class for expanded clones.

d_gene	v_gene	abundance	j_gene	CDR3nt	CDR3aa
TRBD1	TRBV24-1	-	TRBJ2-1	TGTGCCACCAGTGATGCCGGGACAGTCAATGAGCAGTTCTTC	CATSDAGTVNEQFF
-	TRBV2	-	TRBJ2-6	TGTGCCACCGTGGCTGAGTGGTTGACGGCCTCTGGGGCCAACGTCCTGACTTTC	CATVAEWLTASGANVLTF
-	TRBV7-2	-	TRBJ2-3	TGTGCCAGCGGAGCCCTAAGGGGGACAGATACGCAGTATTTT	CASGALRGTDTQYF
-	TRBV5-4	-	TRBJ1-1	TGTGCCAGCAGCGGCGGGGGCGAGATTACTGAAGCTTTCTTT	CASSGGGEITEAFF
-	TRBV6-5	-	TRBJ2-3	TGTGCCAGCAGAAGACAGGTTTTTTCAGATACGCAGTATTTT	CASRRQVFSDTQYF
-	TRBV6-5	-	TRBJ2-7	TGTGCCAGCAGTTACTCGGTGACAGACTCCTACGAGCAGTACTTC	CASSYSVTDSYEQYF
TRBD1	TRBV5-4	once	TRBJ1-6	TGTGCCAGCAGCGCCGGACAGGGAGGGAATTCACCCCTCCACTTT	CASSAGQGGNSPLHF
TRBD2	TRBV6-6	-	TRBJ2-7	TGTGCCAGCAGTGCCGGGACTATCTACGAGCAGTACTTC	CASSAGTIYEQYF
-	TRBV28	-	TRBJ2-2	TGTGCCAGCATCCGCGGGATGACCGGGGAGCTGTTTTTT	CASIRGMTGELFF
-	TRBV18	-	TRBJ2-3	TGTGCCAGCTCACCGATAGCAGGGGCGACAGATACGCAGTATTTT	CASSPIAGATDTQYF
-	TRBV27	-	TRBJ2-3	TGTGCCAGCAGCCCGCGCACAGCGGAGGATACGCAGTATTTT	CASSPRTAEDTQYF
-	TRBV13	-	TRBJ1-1	TGTGCCAGCAGCTTAGGCCTTGGGAAGAACACTGAAGCTTTCTTT	CASSLGLGKNTEAFF
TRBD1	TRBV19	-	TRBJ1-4	TGTGCCAGTAGTACTAACAGGGGGGCTAATGAAAAACTGTTTTTT	CASSTNRGANEKLFF
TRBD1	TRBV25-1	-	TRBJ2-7	TGTGCCAGCAAACCGACAGGGATCTCCTACGAGCAGTACTTC	CASKPTGISYEQYF
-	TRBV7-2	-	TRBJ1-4	TGTGCCAGCAGCTTAGGGGGGACCTGGCTTGGTAAACTGTTTTTT	CASSLGGTWLGKLFF
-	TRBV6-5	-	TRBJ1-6	TGTGCCAGCAGGACAGTTAATTCACCCCTCCACTTT	CASRTVNSPLHF
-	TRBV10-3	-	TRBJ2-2	TGTGCCATCGGGGGGTGGGGTGCGAACACCGGGGAGCTGTTTTTT	CAIGGWGANTGELFF
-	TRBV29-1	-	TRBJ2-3	TGCAGCGTTCCACTACGGGACGCCACTCCAGATACGCAGTATTTT	CSVPLRDATPDTQYF
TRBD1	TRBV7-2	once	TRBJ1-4	TGTGCCAGCTCAGGGGGACAGGGGATGACTAATGAAAAACTGTTTTTT	CASSGGQGMTNEKLFF
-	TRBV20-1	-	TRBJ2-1	TGCAGTGCCCCATTGGGGCAGCAGTTCTTC	CSAPLGQQFF
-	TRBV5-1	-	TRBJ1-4	TGCGCCAGCAGCCCCGAGGGGAGTGAAAAACTGTTTTTT	CASSPEGSEKLFF
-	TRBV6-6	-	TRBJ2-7	TGTGCCAGCAGTTACTCCCGGGTGCAGGGCTACGAGCAGTACTTC	CASSYSRVQGYEQYF
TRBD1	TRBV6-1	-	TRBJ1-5	TGTGCCAGCAGTGAATTTAGGGCGGACAGGGGGAGTCAGCCCCAGCATTTT	CASSEFRADRGSQPQHF
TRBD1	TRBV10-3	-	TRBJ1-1	TGTGCCATCAGGACAGGGGGAAACAGGAACACTGAAGCTTTCTTT	CAIRTGGNRNTEAFF
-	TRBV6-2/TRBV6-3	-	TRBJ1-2	TGTGCCAGCAGTCAAACCTTGACAAGCGGGTATGGCTACACCTTC	CASSQTLTSGYGYTF
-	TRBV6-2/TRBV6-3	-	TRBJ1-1	TGTGCCAGCAGTTCGCACAGCATGAACACTGAAGCTTTCTTT	CASSSHSMNTEAFF
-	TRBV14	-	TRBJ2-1	TGTGCCAGCAGCCAGATATCGGGACTTAACAATGAGCAGTTCTTC	CASSQISGLNNEQFF
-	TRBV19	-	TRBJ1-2	TGTGCCAGTAGTAGGGCCCCCGATAACTATGGCTACACCTTC	CASSRAPDNYGYTF
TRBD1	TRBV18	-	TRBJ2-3	TGTGCCAGCTCACCAGCGTCCCCCGGGACAGGGAGCACAGATACGCAGTATTTT	CASSPASPGTGSTDTQYF
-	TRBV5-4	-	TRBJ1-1	TGTGCCAGCAGCTTGGCAGGGTGGAACACTGAAGCTTTCTTT	CASSLAGWNTEAFF
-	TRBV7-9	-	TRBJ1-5	TGTGCCAGCAGCCGAGGGGGGAATCAGCCCCAGCATTTT	CASSRGGNQPQHF
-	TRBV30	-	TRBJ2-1	TGTGCCTGTCGCGGGGCCACAAGCTCCTACAATGAGCAGTTCTTC	CACRGATSSYNEQFF
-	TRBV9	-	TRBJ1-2	TGTGCCAGCAGCGTAACCCACAGGGCTAACTATGGCTACACCTTC	CASSVTHRANYGYTF
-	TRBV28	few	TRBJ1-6	TGTGCCAGCAGTTCTTCTCCTAGGGCGGTGTCACCCCTCCACTTT	CASSSSPRAVSPLHF
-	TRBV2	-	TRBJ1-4	TGTGCCAGCAGTGAAACGGCAGGGAGGTATGAAAAACTGTTTTTT	CASSETAGRYEKLFF
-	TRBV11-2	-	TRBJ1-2	TGTGCCAGCAGCTTAGCCTTCCCTACTAGGTCTAACTATGGCTACACCTTC	CASSLAFPTRSNYGYTF
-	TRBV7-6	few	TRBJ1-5	TGTGCCAGCAGCGCTCAGGGTAGCAATCAGCCCCAGCATTTT	CASSAQGSNQPQHF
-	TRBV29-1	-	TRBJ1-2	TGCAGCGTTGGCGGGGGGGTTAACTATGGCTACACCTTC	CSVGGGVNYGYTF
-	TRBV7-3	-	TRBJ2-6	TGTGCCAGCAGCTTATATAACTCTGGGGCCAACGTCCTGACTTTC	CASSLYNSGANVLTF
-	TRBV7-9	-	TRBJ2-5	TGTGCCAGCAGCTTAGGCGCTAGGGTAATGTCGCTAGAGACCCAGTACTTC	CASSLGARVMSLETQYF